This TCR beta chain was sequenced during a study of blood T cell repertoires in COVID-19. About the study: Sites in the United States, Italy and Spain provided acute and convalescent COVID-19 samples.

CDR3 length equals 13 residues. V lost 4 bases and J lost 0; bases outside the gene matches: 1. The germline CDR1 and CDR2 sequences are SQVTM and ANQGSEA. In the original processing: Estimated nucleated cell counts came from reference gene primer amplification. Clones were read by immunoSEQ multiplex PCR, and TCRdb kept only the in-frame ones, dropping some. V, J and clone size derive from that table, while D and trimming were established from the DNA sequence. Of around 280,000 clones listed, approximately 86% are singletons. This chain connects TRBV29-1 to TRBJ2-3; 7 bases match TRBD1. The TCR originated in a man in his 70s with acute or convalescent COVID-19. Sample: peripheral blood. CDR3 nucleotide sequence: TGCAGCGTTGGAGGGGGCAGCACAGATACGCAGTATTTT. Its translation is CSVGGGSTDTQYF.